The next 6 T cell receptor beta chains were all read from a single sample in a study of blood T cells in healthy people across ages. Alongside a J-beta primer mix, a sample-barcoded 5' primer served in a second PCR lasting 7 to 11 cycles. TCRdb passed the 5' RACE reads through MiXCR, listing each CDR3 protein once. The repertoire holds about 640,000 distinct CDR3 sequences, with around 54% as singletons. The sequenced material came from blood. These receptors originate from a man aged 55 to 70 in good health.

The J gene is TRBJ2-3, the V gene TRBV20-1; 8 bases line up with TRBD2. This CDR3 region has 14 residues. Trimming took 5 bases from V and 1 from J; bases not matched to a gene: 5. Germline values: CDR1 DFQATT, CDR2 SNEGSKA (reference sequence). The CDR3 DNA sequence: TGCAGTGCTGGGCGGGGGGCGGGCACAGATACGCAGTATTTT. Translation: CSAGRGAGTDTQYF.

The gene calls are TRBV6-2 or TRBV6-3 and TRBJ2-4; tentatively, D is TRBD2 (6 bases). Germline V gene sequence: CDR1 MNHEY, CDR2 SVGEGT. V lost 9 bases to trimming and J lost 6 bases, with 18 bases between them. The CDR3 covers 14 residues. DNA of the CDR3: TGTGCCAGTATCCCGGAGGGCGTCGCAAACATTCAGTACTTC. This translates into CASIPEGVANIQYF.

This clonotype appeared once. The rearrangement joins TRBV12-3 or TRBV12-4 to TRBJ1-4; 10 bases fit TRBD1. The CDR3 is made up of 18 amino acids. The V gene end was trimmed by 1 base and the J gene end by 6 bases; junction bases not matched to a gene: 11. The CDR3 region has the DNA TGTGCCAGCAGTTTAGTTTGGGACACCGGGACAGGGGATGAAAAACTGTTTTTT. This codes for CASSLVWDTGTGDEKLFF.

The chain joins TRBV20-1 to TRBJ2-1, with 8 nucleotides matching TRBD2. V dropped 1 base and J dropped 4; count of bases not matched to a gene: 6. The CDR3 is 15 residues long. CDR1 and CDR2 (germline): DFQATT, SNEGSKA (reference sequence). As DNA, the CDR3 is TGCAGTGCTAGAGTCGCGGGGGGATTGTACAATGAGCAGTTCTTC. Translated, it gives CSARVAGGLYNEQFF.

The V call is TRBV2, the J call TRBJ2-4, with 9 bases matching TRBD2. The ends lost 7 bases at V and 3 bases at J; junction bases unmatched: 4. The germline CDR1 and CDR2 sequences are SNHLY and FYNNEI. CDR3 length equals 14 residues. The CDR3: CASIPSGNKNIQYF. The CDR3 coding sequence is TGTGCCAGCATTCCTAGCGGGAACAAAAACATTCAGTACTTC.

To note about this clonotype: At one end the junction does not follow the germline gene, possibly because of a read error. The chain uses TRBV29-1 and TRBJ2-5; D is uncertain. The CDR3 sequence is 14 residues long. In germline, CDR1 is SQVTM, CDR2 ANQGSEA. The CDR3: CSVNGRNQLETLYF. The DNA for the CDR3 is TGCAGCGTAAACGGACGCAACCAATTGGAGACCCTGTACTTC. Full variable domain (outside the CDR3, taken from reference TRBV29-1 and TRBJ2-5): SAVISQKPSRDICQRGTSLTIQCQVDSQVTMMFWYRQQPGQSLTLIATANQGSEATYESGFVIDKFPISRPNLTFSTLTVSNMSPEDSSIYLCSVNGRNQLETLYFGPGTRLLVL.